This T cell receptor (beta chain) was observed in a study of blood T cells in healthy people across ages. Healthy Caucasians from Russia aged roughly 6 to 95 served as donors. Alongside a J-beta primer mix, a sample-barcoded 5' primer served in a second PCR lasting about 7 to 12 cycles. MiXCR was run by TCRdb on the 5' RACE reads, yielding one entry per CDR3 protein. The data contain 700,000 to 800,000 distinct CDR3 sequences, about 40% of them singletons. Looked up from germline, CDR1 is SGHTA and CDR2 is FQGNSA. V lost 8 bases to trimming and J lost 5 bases; unmatched junction nucleotides: 4. The CDR3 runs to 12 residues.

V gene TRBV7-2 combines with J gene TRBJ2-3; 7 nucleotides match TRBD2. The source material was blood. The clonotype originates from a woman in her fifties or sixties in good health. CDR3 sequence: CASREARDTQYF. As DNA, the CDR3 is TGTGCCAGCCGGGAGGCGAGAGATACGCAGTATTTT. Using reference TRBV7-2 and TRBJ2-3 for the parts outside the CDR3, the full variable domain is GAGVSQSPSNKVTEKGKDVELRCDPISGHTALYWYRQSLGQGLEFLIYFQGNSAPDKSGLPSDRFSAERTGGSVSTLTIQRTQQEDSAVYLCASREARDTQYFGPGTRLTVL.